Here is one T cell receptor (beta chain) with its context. This entry comes from a study of blood T cell repertoires in COVID-19. Across the whole study: Italy, Spain and the United States were the sources of the convalescent and acute COVID-19 samples.

In the original processing: Amplification of reference gene primers provided the estimated nucleated cell counts. The protocol was immunoSEQ multiplex PCR, while the TCRdb copy is restricted to in-frame clones and leaves out a portion. V, J and clone size reflect that table, while D and trimming were determined from the DNA. The data show fewer than 150,000 clones, less than 75% seen once. Sequenced input: peripheral blood. This clonotype was sampled from a human donor with acute or convalescent COVID-19. The donor label of this sample is uncertain.

The CDR3, as DNA: TGTGCCAGCAGGCTCGGGACAGGGGATTACAATGAGCAGTTCTTC. Its translation is CASRLGTGDYNEQFF. The V and J genes are TRBV28 and TRBJ2-1; 10 bases line up with TRBD1. The V and J ends lost 6 bases and 4 bases, in that order; junction bases with no gene match: 6. Germline V gene data show CDR1 as MDHEN and CDR2 as SYDVKM. The CDR3 runs to 15 residues.